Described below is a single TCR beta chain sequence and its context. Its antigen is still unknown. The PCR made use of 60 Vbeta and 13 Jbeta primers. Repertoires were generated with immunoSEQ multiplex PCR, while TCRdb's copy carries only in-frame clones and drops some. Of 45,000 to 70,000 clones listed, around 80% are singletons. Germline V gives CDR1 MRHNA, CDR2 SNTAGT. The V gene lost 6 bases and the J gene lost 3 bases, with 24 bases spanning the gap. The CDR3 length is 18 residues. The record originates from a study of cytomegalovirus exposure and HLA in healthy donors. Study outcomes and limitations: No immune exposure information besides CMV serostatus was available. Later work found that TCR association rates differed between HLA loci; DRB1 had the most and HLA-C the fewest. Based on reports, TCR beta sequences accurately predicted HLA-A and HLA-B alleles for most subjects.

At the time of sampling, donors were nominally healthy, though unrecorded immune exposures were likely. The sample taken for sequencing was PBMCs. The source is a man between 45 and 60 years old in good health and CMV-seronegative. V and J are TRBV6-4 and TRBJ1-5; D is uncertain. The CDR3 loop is CASRSDGIGRFDNQPQHF. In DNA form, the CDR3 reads TGTGCCAGCAGGAGTGACGGGATTGGGAGGTTTGACAATCAGCCCCAGCATTTT.